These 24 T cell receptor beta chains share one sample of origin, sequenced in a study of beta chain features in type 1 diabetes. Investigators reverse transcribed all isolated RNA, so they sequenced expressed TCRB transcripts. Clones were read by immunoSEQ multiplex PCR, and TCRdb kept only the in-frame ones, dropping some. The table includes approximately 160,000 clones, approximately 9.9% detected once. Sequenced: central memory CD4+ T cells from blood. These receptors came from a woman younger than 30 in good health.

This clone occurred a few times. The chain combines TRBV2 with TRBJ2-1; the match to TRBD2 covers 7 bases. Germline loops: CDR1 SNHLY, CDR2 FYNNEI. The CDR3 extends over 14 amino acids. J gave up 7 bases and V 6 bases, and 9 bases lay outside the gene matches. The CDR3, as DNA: TGTGCCAGCAGCGTAGAGATGGGGGGGAATGAGCAGTTCTTC. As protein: CASSVEMGGNEQFF.

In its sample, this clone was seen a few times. CDR3 protein: CASNRGRGNTEAFF. CDR3 coding DNA: TGCGCCAGCAATAGGGGCCGCGGGAACACTGAAGCTTTCTTT. J is TRBJ1-1 and V is TRBV10-1, with TRBD1 as a possible D gene (5 bases). Germline V gene lookup returns CDR1 WNHNN and CDR2 SYGVQD (reference sequence). The CDR3 runs 14 residues. Trimming removed 7 bases from V and 1 base from J, with 13 bases in between.

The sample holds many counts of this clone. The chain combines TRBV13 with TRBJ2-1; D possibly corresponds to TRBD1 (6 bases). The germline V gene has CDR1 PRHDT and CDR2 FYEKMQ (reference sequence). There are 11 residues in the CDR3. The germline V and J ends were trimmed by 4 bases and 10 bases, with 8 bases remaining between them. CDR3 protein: CASSSGQEQFF. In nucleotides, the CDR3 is TGTGCCAGCAGCTCCGGACAGGAGCAGTTCTTC.

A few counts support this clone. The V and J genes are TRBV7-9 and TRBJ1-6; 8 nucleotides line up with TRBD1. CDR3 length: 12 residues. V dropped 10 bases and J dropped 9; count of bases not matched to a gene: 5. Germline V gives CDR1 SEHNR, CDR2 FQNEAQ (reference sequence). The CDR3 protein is CATGTGGSPLHF. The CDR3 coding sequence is TGTGCCACCGGGACAGGCGGTTCACCCCTCCACTTT.

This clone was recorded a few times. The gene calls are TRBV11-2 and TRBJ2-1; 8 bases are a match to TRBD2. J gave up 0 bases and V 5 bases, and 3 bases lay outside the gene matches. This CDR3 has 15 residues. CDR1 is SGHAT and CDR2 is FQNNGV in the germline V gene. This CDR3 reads CASSRSGSSYNEQFF. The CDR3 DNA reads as TGTGCCAGCAGCAGAAGCGGGAGCTCCTACAATGAGCAGTTCTTC.

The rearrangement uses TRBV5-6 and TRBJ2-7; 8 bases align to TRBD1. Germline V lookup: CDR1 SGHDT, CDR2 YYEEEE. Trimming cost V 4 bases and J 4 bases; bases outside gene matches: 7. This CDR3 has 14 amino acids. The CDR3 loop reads CASSPDRGTYEQYF. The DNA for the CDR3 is TGTGCCAGCAGCCCCGACAGGGGCACTTACGAGCAGTACTTC.

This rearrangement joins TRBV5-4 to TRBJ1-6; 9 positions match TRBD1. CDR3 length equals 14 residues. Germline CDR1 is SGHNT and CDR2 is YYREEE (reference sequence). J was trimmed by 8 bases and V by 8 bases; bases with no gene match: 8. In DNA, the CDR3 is TGTGCCAGAAGCAGGACAGGGGCGGATTCACCCCTCCACTTT. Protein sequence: CARSRTGADSPLHF.

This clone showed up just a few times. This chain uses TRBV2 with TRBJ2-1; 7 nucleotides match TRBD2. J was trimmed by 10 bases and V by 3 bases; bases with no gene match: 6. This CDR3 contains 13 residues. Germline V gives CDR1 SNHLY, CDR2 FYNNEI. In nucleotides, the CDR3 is TGTGCCAGCAGTGAGGGCGGGAGAGGGGAGCAGTTCTTC. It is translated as CASSEGGRGEQFF.

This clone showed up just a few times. The CDR3 protein is CATSRERTSYEQFF. CDR3 DNA sequence: TGTGCCACCAGCAGAGAGCGGACTAGCTATGAGCAGTTCTTC. The rearrangement uses TRBV15 and TRBJ2-1, with 8 bases aligning to TRBD2. CDR3 length: 14 amino acids. V gave up 0 bases and J gave up 8 bases; unmatched junction bases: 3. Germline CDR1 LNHNV, CDR2 YYDKDF (reference sequence).

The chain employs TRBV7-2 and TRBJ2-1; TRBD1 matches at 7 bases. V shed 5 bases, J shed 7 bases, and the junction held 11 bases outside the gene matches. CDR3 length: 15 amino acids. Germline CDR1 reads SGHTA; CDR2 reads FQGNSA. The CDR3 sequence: CASSGRGRLGNEQFF. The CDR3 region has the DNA TGTGCCAGCAGCGGAAGGGGGCGCCTAGGGAATGAGCAGTTCTTC.

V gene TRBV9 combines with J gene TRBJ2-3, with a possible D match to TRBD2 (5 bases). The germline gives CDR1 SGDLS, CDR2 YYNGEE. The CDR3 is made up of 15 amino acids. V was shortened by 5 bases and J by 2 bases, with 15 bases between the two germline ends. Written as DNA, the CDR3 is TGTGCCAGCAGTGATGTAGGGAGTCCCACAGATACGCAGTATTTT. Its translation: CASSDVGSPTDTQYF.

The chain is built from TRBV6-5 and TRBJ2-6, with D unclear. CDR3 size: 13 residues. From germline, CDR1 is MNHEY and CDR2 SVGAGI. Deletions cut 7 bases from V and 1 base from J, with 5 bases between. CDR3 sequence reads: CASIESGANVLTF. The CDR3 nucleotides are TGTGCCAGCATCGAGTCTGGGGCCAACGTCCTGACTTTC.

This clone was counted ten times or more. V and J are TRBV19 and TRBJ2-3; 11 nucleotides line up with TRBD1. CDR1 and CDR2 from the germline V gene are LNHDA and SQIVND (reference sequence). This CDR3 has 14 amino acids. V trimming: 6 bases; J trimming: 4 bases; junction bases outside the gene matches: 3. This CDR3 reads CASRDRGHADTQYF. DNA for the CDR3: TGTGCCAGTAGGGACAGGGGGCATGCAGATACGCAGTATTTT.

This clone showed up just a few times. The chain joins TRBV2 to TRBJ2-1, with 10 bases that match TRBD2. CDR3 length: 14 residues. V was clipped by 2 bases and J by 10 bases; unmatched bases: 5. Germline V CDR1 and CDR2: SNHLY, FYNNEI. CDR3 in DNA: TGTGCCAGCAGTGAATACAGGACTAGCGGAGAGCAGTTCTTC. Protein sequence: CASSEYRTSGEQFF.

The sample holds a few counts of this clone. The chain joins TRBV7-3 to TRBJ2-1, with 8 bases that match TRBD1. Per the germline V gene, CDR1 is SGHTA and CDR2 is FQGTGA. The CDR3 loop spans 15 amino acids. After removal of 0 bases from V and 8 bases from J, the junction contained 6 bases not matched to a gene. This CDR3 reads CASSLTPRGQHEQFF. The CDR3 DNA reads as TGTGCCAGCAGCTTAACCCCCAGGGGGCAACATGAGCAGTTCTTC.

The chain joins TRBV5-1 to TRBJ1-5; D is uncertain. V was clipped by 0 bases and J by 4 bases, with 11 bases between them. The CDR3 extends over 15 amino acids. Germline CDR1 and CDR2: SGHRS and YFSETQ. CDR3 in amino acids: CASSLEGRQNQPQHF. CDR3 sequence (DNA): TGCGCCAGCAGCTTGGAAGGCAGGCAAAATCAGCCCCAGCATTTT.

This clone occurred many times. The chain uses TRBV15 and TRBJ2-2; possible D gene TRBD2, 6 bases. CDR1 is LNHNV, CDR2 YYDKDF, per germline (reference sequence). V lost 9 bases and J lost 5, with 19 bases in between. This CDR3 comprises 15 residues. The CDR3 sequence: CATKGTRGSTGELFF. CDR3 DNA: TGTGCCACTAAGGGGACCCGGGGGTCTACCGGGGAGCTGTTTTTT. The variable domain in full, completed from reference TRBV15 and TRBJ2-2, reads DAMVIQNPRYQVTQFGKPVTLSCSQTLNHNVMYWYQQKSSQAPKLLFHYYDKDFNNEADTPDNFQSRRPNTSFCFLDIRSPGLGDTAMYLCATKGTRGSTGELFFGEGSRLTVL.

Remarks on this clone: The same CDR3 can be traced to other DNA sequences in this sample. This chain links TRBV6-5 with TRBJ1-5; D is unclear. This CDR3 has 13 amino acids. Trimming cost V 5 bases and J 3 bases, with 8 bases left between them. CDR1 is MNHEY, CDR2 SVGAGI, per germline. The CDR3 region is CASSGGTNQPQHF. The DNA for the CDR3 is TGTGCCAGCAGTGGAGGTACCAATCAGCCCCAGCATTTT.

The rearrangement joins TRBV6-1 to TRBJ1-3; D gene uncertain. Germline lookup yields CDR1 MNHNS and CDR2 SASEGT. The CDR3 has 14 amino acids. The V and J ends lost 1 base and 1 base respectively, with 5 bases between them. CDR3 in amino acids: CASSEDLSGNTIYF. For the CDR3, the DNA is TGTGCCAGCAGTGAAGATCTTTCTGGAAACACCATATATTTT.

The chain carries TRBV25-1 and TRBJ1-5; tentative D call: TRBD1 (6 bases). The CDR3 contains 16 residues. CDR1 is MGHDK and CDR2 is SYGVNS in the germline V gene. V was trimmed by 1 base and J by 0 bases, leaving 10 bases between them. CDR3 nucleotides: TGTGCCAGCAGTGAATCAGGGGCTAGTAGCAATCAGCCCCAGCATTTT. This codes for CASSESGASSNQPQHF.

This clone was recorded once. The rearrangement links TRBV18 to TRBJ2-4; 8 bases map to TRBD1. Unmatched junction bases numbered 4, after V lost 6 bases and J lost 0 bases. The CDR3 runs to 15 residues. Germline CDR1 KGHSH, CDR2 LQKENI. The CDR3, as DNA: TGTGCCAGCTCCCCAGGGGGCGGAGCCAAAAACATTCAGTACTTC. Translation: CASSPGGGAKNIQYF.

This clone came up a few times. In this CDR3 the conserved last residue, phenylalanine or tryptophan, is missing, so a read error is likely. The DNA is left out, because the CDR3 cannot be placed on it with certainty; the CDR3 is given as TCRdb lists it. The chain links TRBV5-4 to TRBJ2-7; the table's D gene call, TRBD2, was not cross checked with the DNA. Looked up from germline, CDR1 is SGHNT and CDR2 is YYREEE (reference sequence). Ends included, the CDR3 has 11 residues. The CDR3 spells CASSWGLGTPL.

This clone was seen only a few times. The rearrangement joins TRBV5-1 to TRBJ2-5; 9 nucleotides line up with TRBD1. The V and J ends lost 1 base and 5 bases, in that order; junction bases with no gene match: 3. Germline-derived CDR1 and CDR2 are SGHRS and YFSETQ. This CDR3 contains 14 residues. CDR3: CASSLIGTGETQYF. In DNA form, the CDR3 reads TGCGCCAGCAGCTTGATTGGGACAGGGGAGACCCAGTACTTC.

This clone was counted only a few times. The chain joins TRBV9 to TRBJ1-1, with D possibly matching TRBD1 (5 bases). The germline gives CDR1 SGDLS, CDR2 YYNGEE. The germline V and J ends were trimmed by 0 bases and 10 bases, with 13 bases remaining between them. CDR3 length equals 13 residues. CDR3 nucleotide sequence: TGTGCCAGCAGCGTAGACCAGGGCGCGATAGCTTTCTTT. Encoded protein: CASSVDQGAIAFF.